A single sample gave rise to the 3 T cell receptor beta chains below, sequenced in a study of blood T cell repertoires in COVID-19. The method was immunoSEQ multiplex PCR; TCRdb's version includes in-frame clones alone and lacks a portion of them. The sample contains roughly 7,000 clones, 86% of which appear only once. Specimen: peripheral blood. The source of these receptors is a human donor with active COVID-19. The donor label of this sample is uncertain.

V and J are TRBV7-8 and TRBJ2-5; perhaps TRBD1 as D (5 bases). CDR3 length: 16 residues. The V end was cut by 0 bases, the J end by 3 bases, with 14 bases between. In germline, CDR1 is SGHVS, CDR2 FQNEAQ. CDR3 amino acids: CASSLAAGREEETQYF. DNA for the CDR3: TGTGCCAGCAGCTTAGCGGCAGGGCGTGAAGAAGAGACCCAGTACTTC.

The chain recombines TRBV9 with TRBJ2-7, with 7 bases lining up with TRBD2. V lost 4 bases to trimming and J lost 5 bases; unmatched junction nucleotides: 12. Per germline, CDR1 SGDLS and CDR2 YYNGEE. This CDR3 is built from 15 residues. CDR3 DNA sequence: TGTGCCAGCAGCACCCGTGGGAGGGATATGGACGAGCAGTACTTC. This gives the protein CASSTRGRDMDEQYF.

The V and J genes are TRBV10-1 and TRBJ1-5; no definite D call. V was trimmed by 3 bases and J by 7 bases, leaving 7 bases between them. This CDR3 has 12 amino acids. Per germline, CDR1 WNHNN and CDR2 SYGVQD (reference sequence). The CDR3 loop reads CASSDLTQPQHF. CDR3 bases: TGCGCCAGCAGTGACCTAACCCAGCCCCAGCATTTT.